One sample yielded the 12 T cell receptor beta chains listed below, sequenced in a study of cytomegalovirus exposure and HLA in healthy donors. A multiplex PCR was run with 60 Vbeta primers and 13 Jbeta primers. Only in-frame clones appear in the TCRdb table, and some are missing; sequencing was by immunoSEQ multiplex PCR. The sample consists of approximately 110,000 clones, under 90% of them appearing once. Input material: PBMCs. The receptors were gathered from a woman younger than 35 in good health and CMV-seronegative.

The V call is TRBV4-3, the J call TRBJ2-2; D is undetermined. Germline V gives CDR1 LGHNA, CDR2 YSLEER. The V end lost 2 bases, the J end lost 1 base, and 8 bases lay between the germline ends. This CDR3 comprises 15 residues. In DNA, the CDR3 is TGCGCCAGCAGCCAACGAGGCGGGAACACCGGGGAGCTGTTTTTT. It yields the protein CASSQRGGNTGELFF.

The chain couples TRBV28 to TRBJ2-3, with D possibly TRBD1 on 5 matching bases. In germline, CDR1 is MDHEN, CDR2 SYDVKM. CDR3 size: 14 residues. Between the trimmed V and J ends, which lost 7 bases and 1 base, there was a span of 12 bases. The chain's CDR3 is CASNSGRGTDTQYF. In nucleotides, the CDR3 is TGTGCCAGCAACAGTGGCAGGGGCACAGATACGCAGTATTTT.

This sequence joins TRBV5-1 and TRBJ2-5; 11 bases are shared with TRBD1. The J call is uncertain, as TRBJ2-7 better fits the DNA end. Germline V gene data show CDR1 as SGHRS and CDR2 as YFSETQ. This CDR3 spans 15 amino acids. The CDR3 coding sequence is TGCGCCAGCAGCGTCGGGACAGGGGGAATATACGAGCAGTACTTC. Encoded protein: CASSVGTGGIYEQYF.

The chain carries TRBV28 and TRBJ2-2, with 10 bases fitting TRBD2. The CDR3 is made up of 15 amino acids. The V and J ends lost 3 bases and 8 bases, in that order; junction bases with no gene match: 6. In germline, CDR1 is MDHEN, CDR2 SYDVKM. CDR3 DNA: TGTGCCAGCAGTTTGCTAGCGGGGGACGGGGGGGAGCTGTTTTTT. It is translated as CASSLLAGDGGELFF. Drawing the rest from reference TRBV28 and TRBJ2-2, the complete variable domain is DVKVTQSSRYLVKRTGEKVFLECVQDMDHENMFWYRQDPGLGLRLIYFSYDVKMKEKGDIPEGYSVSREKKERFSLILESASTNQTSMYLCASSLLAGDGGELFFGEGSRLTVL.

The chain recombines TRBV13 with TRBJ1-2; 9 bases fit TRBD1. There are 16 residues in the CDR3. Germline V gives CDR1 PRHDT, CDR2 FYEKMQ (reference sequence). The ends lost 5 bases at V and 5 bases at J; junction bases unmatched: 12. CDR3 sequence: CASSTRPGQGGYGYTF. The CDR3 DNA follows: TGTGCCAGCAGCACACGTCCGGGACAGGGTGGATATGGCTACACCTTC.

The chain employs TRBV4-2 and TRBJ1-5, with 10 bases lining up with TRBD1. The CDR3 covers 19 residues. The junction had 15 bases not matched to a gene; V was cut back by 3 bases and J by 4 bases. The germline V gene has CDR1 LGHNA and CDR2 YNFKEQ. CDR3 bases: TGTGCCAGCAGCCAGGCCTTAGGACAGGGGGTTTTAGGGAATCAGCCCCAGCATTTT. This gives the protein CASSQALGQGVLGNQPQHF.

The CDR3 DNA reads as TGTGCCAGCAGTGAAGGACAGGGCAACACCGGGGAGCTGTTTTTT. Residues: CASSEGQGNTGELFF. The rearrangement joins TRBV6-4 to TRBJ2-2, with 8 bases fitting TRBD1. V gave up 3 bases and J gave up 2 bases; unmatched junction bases: 2. CDR1 and CDR2 from the germline V gene are MRHNA and SNTAGT. The CDR3 runs 15 residues.

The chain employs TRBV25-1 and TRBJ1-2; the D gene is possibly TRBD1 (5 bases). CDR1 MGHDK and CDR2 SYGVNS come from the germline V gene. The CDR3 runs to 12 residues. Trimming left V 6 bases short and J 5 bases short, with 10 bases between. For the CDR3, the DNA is TGTGCCAGCAGAGACAGCCTATATGGCTACACCTTC. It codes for CASRDSLYGYTF.

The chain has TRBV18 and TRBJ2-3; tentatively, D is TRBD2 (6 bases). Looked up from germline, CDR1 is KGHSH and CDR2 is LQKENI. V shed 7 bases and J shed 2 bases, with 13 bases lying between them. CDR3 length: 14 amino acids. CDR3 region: CASLRGGNTDTQYF. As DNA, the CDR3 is TGTGCCAGCTTACGCGGCGGGAACACAGATACGCAGTATTTT. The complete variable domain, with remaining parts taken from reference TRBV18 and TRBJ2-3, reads NAGVMQNPRHLVRRRGQEARLRCSPMKGHSHVYWYRQLPEEGLKFMVYLQKENIIDESGMPKERFSAEFPKEGPSILRIQQVVRGDSAAYFCASLRGGNTDTQYFGPGTRLTVL.

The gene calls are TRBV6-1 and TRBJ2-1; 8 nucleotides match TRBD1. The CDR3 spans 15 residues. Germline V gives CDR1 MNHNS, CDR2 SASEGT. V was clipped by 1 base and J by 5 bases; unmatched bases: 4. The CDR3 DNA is TGTGCCAGCAGTGAAGGGACAGGGAGACACAATGAGCAGTTCTTC. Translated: CASSEGTGRHNEQFF.

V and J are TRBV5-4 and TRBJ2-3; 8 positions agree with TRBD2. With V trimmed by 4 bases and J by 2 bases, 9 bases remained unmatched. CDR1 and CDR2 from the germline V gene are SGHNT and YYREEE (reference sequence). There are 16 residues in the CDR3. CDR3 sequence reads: CASSLISGGNTDTQYF. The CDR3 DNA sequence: TGTGCCAGCAGCCTAATAAGCGGGGGTAACACAGATACGCAGTATTTT.

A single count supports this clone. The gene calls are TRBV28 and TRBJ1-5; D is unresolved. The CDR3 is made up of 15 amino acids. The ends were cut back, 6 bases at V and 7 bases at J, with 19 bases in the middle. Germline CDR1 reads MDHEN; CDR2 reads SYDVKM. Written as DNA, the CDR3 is TGTGCCAGCAGCCCATACAGAGGGCTCCGGCAGCCCCAGCATTTT. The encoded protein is CASSPYRGLRQPQHF.